One and the same sample provided the 17 T cell receptor beta chains below, sequenced in a study of TIL therapy for anti-PD-1-resistant metastatic lung cancer (dated by TCRdb to the early 2020s). The time point tag for this specimen amounts to: pre-treatment sample, taken before nivolumab and TIL therapy. The immunoSEQ v3 hsTCRB kit was used to amplify TCR beta CDR3 regions from genomic DNA through bias-controlled multiplex PCR. TCRdb limited this immuneACCESS table to in-frame rearrangements with V and J called. A share of clones is missing; checked studies link under half to unresolved V genes, and the rest is unexplained. In this sample the table shows approximately 60,000 clones, more than 60% of which occur a single time. Clones ranked in the top ten supply about 1.8% of the sample. The specimen was blood, collected at baseline. The receptors shown here come from a person aged 25-80 years with non-small cell lung cancer.

This rearrangement joins TRBV19 to TRBJ2-3; 7 bases match TRBD2. Trimming at V came to 3 bases and at J to 2 bases, leaving 5 bases not matched to a gene. This CDR3 spans 15 amino acids. CDR1 is LNHDA, CDR2 SQIVND, per germline (reference sequence). CDR3 bases: TGTGCCAGTAGTATCCCGGGGGGATTCACAGATACGCAGTATTTT. Translated: CASSIPGGFTDTQYF.

The rearrangement links TRBV4-2 to TRBJ2-6, with 11 bases aligning to TRBD1. This CDR3 spans 17 amino acids. The J segment lost 2 bases and the V segment lost 4 bases, leaving 4 bases of the junction unmatched. Per germline, CDR1 LGHNA and CDR2 YNFKEQ. CDR3 DNA sequence: TGTGCCAGCAGCCCACCGGGACAGGGGGCTGGGGCCAACGTCCTGACTTTC. As protein: CASSPPGQGAGANVLTF.

There are many counts of this clone. The chain joins TRBV6-6 to TRBJ1-3; TRBD1 might be the D (5 bases). The CDR3 consists of 15 residues. Germline CDR1 is MNHNY and CDR2 is SVGAGI (reference sequence). Trimming removed 10 bases from V and 1 base from J, with 17 bases in between. CDR3 protein: CATLYPGGSGNTIYF. As DNA, the CDR3 is TGTGCCACCCTTTACCCGGGGGGATCTGGAAACACCATATATTTT.

The rearrangement joins TRBV7-9 to TRBJ2-7, with 7 positions matching TRBD1. Germline lookup yields CDR1 SEHNR and CDR2 FQNEAQ (reference sequence). Losses at the gene ends were 5 bases for V and 3 bases for J; bases not matched to a gene: 16. This CDR3 is built from 17 residues. The CDR3 is CASSPRGQADFNYEQYF. The CDR3 nucleotides are TGTGCCAGCAGCCCGAGAGGACAGGCGGACTTTAACTACGAGCAGTACTTC. The full variable domain, in which reference TRBV7-9 and TRBJ2-7 provide the parts outside the CDR3, is DTGVSQNPRHKITKRGQNVTFRCDPISEHNRLYWYRQTLGQGPEFLTYFQNEAQLEKSRLLSDRFSAERPKGSFSTLEIQRTEQGDSAMYLCASSPRGQADFNYEQYFGPGTRLTVT.

The chain has TRBV10-3 and TRBJ2-5; 9 bases agree with TRBD1. Germline V CDR1 and CDR2: ENHRY, SYGVKD. The V segment lost 5 bases and the J segment 5 bases; nucleotides outside the gene matches: 9. The CDR3 consists of 15 residues. The CDR3 DNA reads as TGTGCCATCAGTTGGGACAGGGAGACCATCGAGACCCAGTACTTC. Its translation is CAISWDRETIETQYF.

V is TRBV6-6 and J is TRBJ2-1; the D gene could be TRBD1 or TRBD2 (6 bases each). Germline lookup yields CDR1 MNHNY and CDR2 SVGAGI (reference sequence). The CDR3 is 13 residues long. The V and J ends lost 7 bases and 7 bases respectively, with 14 bases between them. The CDR3 protein is CASTSTGGNEQFF. Written as DNA, the CDR3 is TGTGCCAGCACTTCGACAGGAGGGAATGAGCAGTTCTTC.

The chain joins TRBV15 to TRBJ2-3, with TRBD2 matching over 10 bases. This CDR3 contains 19 residues. J was trimmed by 3 bases and V by 1 base; bases with no gene match: 13. The germline V gene has CDR1 LNHNV and CDR2 YYDKDF (reference sequence). The chain's CDR3 is CATSRGFSGGLKRTDTQYF. The CDR3 nucleotides read TGTGCCACCAGCAGAGGTTTTAGCGGGGGGCTAAAAAGGACAGATACGCAGTATTTT.

This chain connects TRBV19 to TRBJ1-2; D ambiguous. Trimming removed 7 bases at V and 1 base at J, with 16 bases between. This CDR3 contains 15 residues. In germline, CDR1 is LNHDA, CDR2 SQIVND (reference sequence). CDR3 in DNA: TGTGCCAGTAATATGGCCCCTGACGGTAACTATGGCTACACCTTC. Amino acids: CASNMAPDGNYGYTF.

The chain links TRBV6-5 to TRBJ2-5, with D uncertain. In germline, CDR1 is MNHEY, CDR2 SVGAGI. The germline V and J ends were trimmed by 9 bases and 9 bases, with 23 bases remaining between them. CDR3 length equals 14 residues. CDR3 in amino acids: CASGRSPQFRPQYF. Written as DNA, the CDR3 is TGTGCCAGTGGCCGGTCCCCCCAGTTCAGACCCCAGTACTTC.

V usage is TRBV28 and J usage is TRBJ1-5, with TRBD1 matching 10 bases. V lost 5 bases to trimming and J lost 0 bases; unmatched junction nucleotides: 10. Germline-derived CDR1 and CDR2 are MDHEN and SYDVKM. The CDR3 spans 18 residues. Written as DNA, the CDR3 is TGTGCCAGCAGTCCTAGCCGGGACAGGGGTTATAGCAATCAGCCCCAGCATTTT. Its translation is CASSPSRDRGYSNQPQHF.

The chain uses TRBV29-1 and TRBJ1-3; D possibly corresponds to TRBD1 (6 bases). The CDR3 length is 13 residues. V was clipped by 6 bases and J by 1 base, with 10 bases between them. Germline CDR1 is SQVTM and CDR2 is ANQGSEA. The CDR3 bases are TGCAGCGTCTCGACAGGATCTGGAAACACCATATATTTT. Translation gives CSVSTGSGNTIYF. The entire variable domain, with the rest obtained from reference TRBV29-1 and TRBJ1-3, is as follows: SAVISQKPSRDICQRGTSLTIQCQVDSQVTMMFWYRQQPGQSLTLIATANQGSEATYESGFVIDKFPISRPNLTFSTLTVSNMSPEDSSIYLCSVSTGSGNTIYFGEGSWLTVV.

The chain has TRBV28 and TRBJ2-5; 8 bases agree with TRBD1. Germline CDR1 MDHEN, CDR2 SYDVKM. V gave up 10 bases and J gave up 5 bases; unmatched junction bases: 9. This CDR3 is built from 13 residues. The DNA of the CDR3 is TGTGCCACCCAGGGGGCGCGGCGGGAGACCCAGTACTTC. Its protein product is CATQGARRETQYF.

A word on this clone: Sequence at one end of the junction differs from germline and may be a read error. The gene calls are TRBV20-1 and TRBJ2-7; TRBD1 agrees at 10 bases. There are 10 residues in the CDR3. Germline V gene sequence: CDR1 DFQATT, CDR2 SNEGSKA (reference sequence). CDR3 residues: CSAGQGVSHF. DNA for the CDR3: TGCAGTGCTGGACAGGGGGTTTCTCACTTC.

The chain joins TRBV7-9 to TRBJ1-2; TRBD1 might be the D (5 bases). V dropped 2 bases and J dropped 8 bases, with 15 bases sitting between them. The germline gives CDR1 SEHNR, CDR2 FQNEAQ (reference sequence). This CDR3 contains 14 residues. Here the CDR3 DNA reads TGTGCCAGCAGCTTACATGGCCAGGGTGGCGGCTACACCTTC. The encoded protein is CASSLHGQGGGYTF.

The chain uses TRBV4-2 and TRBJ2-1, with TRBD2 identical over 7 bases. The junction had 5 bases not matched to a gene; V was cut back by 3 bases and J by 0 bases. Germline values: CDR1 LGHNA, CDR2 YNFKEQ. This CDR3 spans 16 amino acids. DNA of the CDR3: TGTGCCAGCAGCCAGGACGTAGCGGGCTCCTACAATGAGCAGTTCTTC. Amino acid sequence: CASSQDVAGSYNEQFF.

V usage is TRBV5-1 and J usage is TRBJ2-7; 8 positions agree with TRBD1. Germline assignment: CDR1 SGHRS and CDR2 YFSETQ. This CDR3 has 14 residues. With V trimmed by 4 bases and J by 6 bases, 9 bases remained unmatched. CDR3 DNA: TGCGCCAGCAGCCCGACAGGGGATGTAAGCGAGCAGTACTTC. Amino acid sequence: CASSPTGDVSEQYF.

This clone has a handful of counts. The V gene is TRBV10-3, the J gene TRBJ2-1; a weak D match, TRBD2 (5 bases). Germline CDR1 is ENHRY and CDR2 is SYGVKD. The CDR3 covers 13 residues. V lost 7 bases to trimming and J lost 4 bases, with 11 bases between them. The CDR3 DNA reads as TGTGCCATCACTACTAGTAGTTACAATGAGCAGTTCTTC. Residues: CAITTSSYNEQFF.